By its share, the clone carrying this T cell receptor (beta chain) is medium-sized. One entry per CDR3 protein results from TCRdb running MiXCR on the 5' RACE reads. The top ten clones hold around 25% of a sample with over 65,000 distinct CDR3 sequences, 13% of them seen once. Germline CDR1 DFQATT, CDR2 SNEGSKA (reference sequence). V was clipped by 5 bases and J by 1 base; unmatched bases: 1. The CDR3 contains 12 residues. This sample is part of a study of T cells after yellow fever vaccination. The gene calls are TRBV20-1 and TRBJ1-1, with 7 bases fitting TRBD1. This TCR came from a man aged 18 to 30 who received the YFV17D yellow fever vaccine. This sample comprised CD8+ T cells not binding an NS4B(214-222) dextramer, sorted from PBMCs, obtained roughly 20 days after the first yellow fever vaccination. In DNA, the CDR3 is TGCAGTGCTTGGACAGGGAACACTGAAGCTTTCTTT. Translated, it gives CSAWTGNTEAFF.